This entry lists 20 T cell receptor beta chains sequenced from one sample in a study of cytomegalovirus exposure and HLA in healthy donors. Repertoires were generated with immunoSEQ multiplex PCR, while TCRdb's copy carries only in-frame clones and drops some. This sample has 70,000 to 75,000 clones, with less than 95% found just once. The specimen was PBMCs. These receptors all stem from a woman between 18 and 29 years old in good health and CMV-seronegative.

Of note for this clone: Other nucleotide sequences from this sample produce the same CDR3. This sequence joins TRBV11-2 and TRBJ1-3, with D unclear. The V gene lost 4 bases and the J gene lost 0 bases, with 7 bases spanning the gap. Germline V lookup: CDR1 SGHAT, CDR2 FQNNGV. The CDR3 consists of 14 residues. The chain's CDR3 is CASSSGSSGNTIYF. The CDR3 region has the DNA TGTGCCAGCAGCTCCGGGAGCTCTGGAAACACCATATATTTT.

The chain is built from TRBV13 and TRBJ2-1; the match to TRBD1 covers 11 bases. The ends lost 6 bases at V and 3 bases at J; junction bases unmatched: 16. The CDR3 runs to 19 residues. From germline, CDR1 is PRHDT and CDR2 FYEKMQ (reference sequence). DNA for the CDR3: TGTGCCAGCAGTCTCCCCGGGACAGGGGGGTTAGTTGGCTACAATGAGCAGTTCTTC. This encodes CASSLPGTGGLVGYNEQFF.

This chain uses TRBV6-1 with TRBJ2-3, with D possibly matching TRBD1 (5 bases). Germline assignment: CDR1 MNHNS and CDR2 SASEGT. The CDR3 is 14 amino acids. V lost 4 bases and J lost 6, with 14 bases in between. The CDR3 spells CASSVQGGSDTQYF. CDR3 sequence (DNA): TGTGCCAGCAGTGTCCAGGGTGGCTCTGATACGCAGTATTTT.

CDR3 sequence: CASSLATGIEVQFF. The CDR3, as DNA: TGTGCCAGCAGCTTAGCGACAGGGATTGAAGTGCAGTTCTTC. The rearrangement links TRBV7-9 to TRBJ2-1, with 7 bases fitting TRBD1. CDR1 and CDR2 (germline): SEHNR, FQNEAQ (reference sequence). Trimming cost V 0 bases and J 12 bases; bases outside gene matches: 8. CDR3 length equals 14 residues.

In DNA form, the CDR3 reads TGTGCCAGCAGCCAAGTGACAGGGGTCACAGATACGCAGTATTTT. Residues: CASSQVTGVTDTQYF. The chain employs TRBV4-2 and TRBJ2-3; 8 bases are shared with TRBD1. CDR3 length equals 15 residues. After removal of 1 base from V and 2 bases from J, the junction contained 2 bases not matched to a gene. Germline V lookup: CDR1 LGHNA, CDR2 YNFKEQ.

Only one count was recorded for this clone. V usage is TRBV4-3 and J usage is TRBJ2-1; TRBD2 might be the D (6 bases). The CDR3 spans 14 residues. V lost 0 bases to trimming and J lost 9 bases, with 12 bases between them. Germline CDR1 and CDR2: LGHNA and YSLEER. The CDR3 nucleotides are TGCGCCAGCAGCCAAGATTTGGCTAGCGCTGAGCAGTTCTTC. As protein: CASSQDLASAEQFF.

The chain recombines TRBV28 with TRBJ2-1, with a weak D call TRBD1 (5 bases). The germline V and J ends were trimmed by 3 bases and 10 bases, with 16 bases remaining between them. Germline lookup yields CDR1 MDHEN and CDR2 SYDVKM. CDR3 length: 14 amino acids. The CDR3 sequence is CASSLGLHSREQFF. DNA for the CDR3: TGTGCCAGCAGTTTGGGGCTCCATAGCAGGGAGCAGTTCTTC.

The V gene is TRBV5-5, the J gene TRBJ1-2; D is uncertain. The CDR3 is made up of 12 amino acids. Germline V lookup: CDR1 SGHKS, CDR2 YYEKEE (reference sequence). The V end was cut by 1 base, the J end by 7 bases, with 8 bases between. Written as DNA, the CDR3 is TGTGCCAGCAGCTTGCAGGATTCTGGCTACACCTTC. Translation gives CASSLQDSGYTF.

This chain links TRBV7-9 with TRBJ2-1; 12 nucleotides align to TRBD2. After removal of 3 bases from V and 4 bases from J, the junction contained 1 base not matched to a gene. Germline V CDR1 and CDR2: SEHNR, FQNEAQ (reference sequence). This CDR3 contains 15 residues. CDR3 DNA sequence: TGTGCCAGCAGCTTCGGACTAGCGGGATACAATGAGCAGTTCTTC. As protein: CASSFGLAGYNEQFF.

The J gene is TRBJ1-2, the V gene TRBV19, with D perhaps matching TRBD1 (6 bases). CDR3 length equals 16 residues. V was shortened by 4 bases and J by 0 bases, with 15 bases between the two germline ends. Germline V gene data show CDR1 as LNHDA and CDR2 as SQIVND (reference sequence). The CDR3 loop is CASSTRTGQPNYGYTF. The CDR3 DNA reads as TGTGCCAGTAGTACCCGTACGGGACAACCTAACTATGGCTACACCTTC.

The chain has TRBV6-4 and TRBJ2-2, with 7 nucleotides matching TRBD1. Looked up from germline, CDR1 is MRHNA and CDR2 is SNTAGT. Losses at the gene ends were 2 bases for V and 4 bases for J; bases not matched to a gene: 7. CDR3 length equals 16 residues. The CDR3 nucleotides are TGTGCCAGCAGTGACCTGACAGGGTCAGGCACCGGGGAGCTGTTTTTT. It yields the protein CASSDLTGSGTGELFF.

J is TRBJ2-3 and V is TRBV6-5; 7 bases match TRBD2. Unmatched junction bases numbered 5, after V lost 5 bases and J lost 0 bases. The CDR3 length is 15 residues. The germline V gene encodes CDR1 MNHEY and CDR2 SVGAGI. This chain's CDR3 is CASSPLAASTDTQYF. The CDR3 region has the DNA TGTGCCAGCAGTCCTCTAGCGGCTAGCACAGATACGCAGTATTTT.

The rearrangement uses TRBV29-1 and TRBJ2-2; TRBD1 agrees at 8 bases. CDR3 length: 15 amino acids. Germline values: CDR1 SQVTM, CDR2 ANQGSEA. V was pared by 7 bases and J by 6 bases, with 13 bases of the junction left unmatched. CDR3 bases: TGCAGCGGGGACGGACAGGGTAGGGAGGCCGGGGAGCTGTTTTTT. This translates into CSGDGQGREAGELFF.

The chain uses TRBV4-3 and TRBJ2-5; D is uncertain. The CDR3 runs 15 residues. V gave up 0 bases and J gave up 4 bases, with 12 bases separating them. CDR1 and CDR2 from the germline V gene are LGHNA and YSLEER. The CDR3 sequence: CASSQDLGSRETQYF. CDR3 DNA sequence: TGCGCCAGCAGCCAAGACCTCGGGTCACGAGAGACCCAGTACTTC.

The V gene is TRBV6-5, the J gene TRBJ1-1; the match to TRBD1 covers 9 bases. The CDR3 covers 12 residues. Germline values: CDR1 MNHEY, CDR2 SVGAGI. V lost 6 bases, J lost 11 bases, and 7 bases stayed unmatched. The CDR3 here is CASRTGTGIAFF. DNA for the CDR3: TGTGCCAGCAGAACCGGGACAGGGATCGCTTTCTTT.

This chain joins TRBV7-2 and TRBJ2-5, with 11 positions matching TRBD2. This CDR3 contains 18 residues. The junction had 12 bases not matched to a gene; V was cut back by 1 base and J by 5 bases. Germline values: CDR1 SGHTA, CDR2 FQGNSA. The CDR3 region has the DNA TGTGCCAGCAGCTTAGTAGTCCTAGCGGGGGGCGGAGGTGAGACCCAGTACTTC. Its translation: CASSLVVLAGGGGETQYF. Drawing the rest from reference TRBV7-2 and TRBJ2-5, the complete variable domain is GAGVSQSPSNKVTEKGKDVELRCDPISGHTALYWYRQSLGQGLEFLIYFQGNSAPDKSGLPSDRFSAERTGGSVSTLTIQRTQQEDSAVYLCASSLVVLAGGGGETQYFGPGTRLLVL.

The V gene is TRBV19, the J gene TRBJ2-1, with D possibly matching TRBD2 (5 bases). Trimming shortened V by 5 bases and J by 2 bases, and 13 bases separated the two germline ends. This CDR3 comprises 15 residues. Germline V gene lookup returns CDR1 LNHDA and CDR2 SQIVND (reference sequence). DNA for the CDR3: TGTGCCAGTAGTCGGGCGGGTGCGACCTACAATGAGCAGTTCTTC. It encodes CASSRAGATYNEQFF.

The chain carries TRBV11-2 and TRBJ1-2, with D possibly TRBD1 on 5 matching bases. Germline-derived CDR1 and CDR2 are SGHAT and FQNNGV. The V gene lost 5 bases and the J gene lost 2 bases, with 6 bases spanning the gap. The CDR3 length is 12 residues. CDR3: CASSPGNYGYTF. The CDR3 DNA reads TGTGCCAGCAGCCCAGGGAACTATGGCTACACCTTC.

V and J are TRBV9 and TRBJ1-1; 9 bases match TRBD1. The CDR3 runs 15 residues. Unmatched junction bases numbered 5, after V lost 5 bases and J lost 0 bases. Germline loops: CDR1 SGDLS, CDR2 YYNGEE. CDR3 in DNA: TGTGCCAGCAGTCATACAGGGGGCGTGAACACTGAAGCTTTCTTT. Translating it yields CASSHTGGVNTEAFF.

This clone has a handful of counts. The rearrangement links TRBV7-3 to TRBJ1-5; 11 positions match TRBD1. CDR3 length: 19 residues. V shed 1 base and J 5 bases; nucleotides not matched to a gene: 13. Germline-derived CDR1 and CDR2 are SGHTA and FQGTGA. CDR3 sequence reads: CASSLRGQGAPIRYQPQHF. For the CDR3, the DNA is TGTGCCAGCAGCTTAAGAGGACAGGGGGCTCCGATACGGTATCAGCCCCAGCATTTT.